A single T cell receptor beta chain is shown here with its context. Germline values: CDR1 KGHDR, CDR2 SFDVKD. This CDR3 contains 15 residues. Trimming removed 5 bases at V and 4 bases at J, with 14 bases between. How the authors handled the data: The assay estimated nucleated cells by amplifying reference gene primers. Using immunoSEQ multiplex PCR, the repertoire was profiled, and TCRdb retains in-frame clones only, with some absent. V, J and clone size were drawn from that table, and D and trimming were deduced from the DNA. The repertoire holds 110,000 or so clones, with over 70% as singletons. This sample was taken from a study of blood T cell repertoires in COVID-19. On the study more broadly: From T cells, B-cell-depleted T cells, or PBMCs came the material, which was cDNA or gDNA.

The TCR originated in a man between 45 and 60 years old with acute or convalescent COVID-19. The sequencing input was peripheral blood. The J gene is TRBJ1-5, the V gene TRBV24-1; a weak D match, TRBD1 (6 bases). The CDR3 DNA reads TGTGCCACCAGTGTTGGTGGGGGCGGTAATCAGCCCCAGCATTTT. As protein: CATSVGGGGNQPQHF.